This T cell receptor beta chain was recorded in a study of neurological immune-mediated disorders. On this clonotype itself: Its antigen is undetermined.

By 5'RACE with 10-nucleotide random UMIs, the cDNA was made. TCRdb reprocessed the 5' RACE reads via MiXCR and lists one record per CDR3 protein. The sample contains about 60,000 distinct CDR3 sequences, roughly 10% of which appear only once. Time point specified: longitudinal time-point 2. Study findings and constraints: It was HTLV-1-associated myelopathy that showed the most TCR clonal expansion, while multiple sclerosis showed the least, falling below healthy controls.

From germline, CDR1 is DFQATT and CDR2 SNEGSKA (reference sequence). The CDR3 sequence is 15 residues long. Trimming removed 2 bases from V and 0 bases from J, with 10 bases in between. The V call is TRBV20-1, the J call TRBJ2-2, with unresolved D. The sample consisted of PBMCs. The sequence came from a man aged 30 to 39 in good health. This chain's CDR3 is CSARRPGSNTGELFF. The CDR3 DNA reads as TGCAGTGCTAGAAGACCCGGGTCGAACACCGGGGAGCTGTTTTTT.